This is a list of T cell receptor beta chains from one sample in a study of blood T cell repertoires in COVID-19. The table came from immunoSEQ multiplex PCR; TCRdb's copy has only in-frame clones and leaves some out. This table has hundreds of thousands of clones, more than 75% appearing once. Sequences were obtained from peripheral blood. Source of these receptors: a middle-aged woman who had recovered from COVID-19. Each CDR3 is given with its conserved first and last residue. Each record gives: clone size, J gene, V gene, D gene, CDR3 DNA, CDR3 protein. The D gene is left open where the match is weak. Rows may omit the clone size; those that give it use once, few, many or a size class.

-	TRBJ1-2	TRBV7-9	TRBD1	TGTGCCAGCAGCTTAGCAAGGGGGCGATCGGATAGTTATGGCTACACCTTC	CASSLARGRSDSYGYTF
-	TRBJ2-7	TRBV27	TRBD2	TGTGCCAGCTCAGCTAGCGGGACCTACGAGCAGTACTTC	CASSASGTYEQYF
-	TRBJ2-1	TRBV9	TRBD2	TGTGCCAGCAGCGGCCCTAGTAGCGGGGTCAACAATGAGCAGTTCTTC	CASSGPSSGVNNEQFF
-	TRBJ2-1	TRBV6-1	TRBD2	TGTGCCAGCAGTGCCTCGCCCTCCGGGGGGTTTTCCTTACGGTTGGAGCAGTTCTTC	CASSASPSGGFSLRLEQFF
-	TRBJ1-4	TRBV12-5	-	TGTGCTAGTGGTTCGTCAGGGTCTGAAAAACTGTTTTTT	CASGSSGSEKLFF
-	TRBJ2-5	TRBV2	TRBD1	TGTGCCAGCAGTGAAGACAGGGGTGGGGGTCCGGAGACCCAGTACTTC	CASSEDRGGGPETQYF
-	TRBJ2-1	TRBV5-1	TRBD2	TGCGCCAGCAGCCGGGGGGGAATGAATGAGCAGTTCTTC	CASSRGGMNEQFF
-	TRBJ2-4	TRBV6-5	TRBD1	TGTGCCAGCAATCCGGACAGGGCAAAAAACATTCAGTACTTC	CASNPDRAKNIQYF
-	TRBJ1-1	TRBV6-5	-	TGTGCCAGCAGTAACGCAGGGGCGGTGAACACTGAAGCTTTCTTT	CASSNAGAVNTEAFF
-	TRBJ2-3	TRBV23-1	TRBD1	TGCGCCAGCAGTCAGGACGGACAGGGCTTTTGGACAGATACGCAGTATTTT	CASSQDGQGFWTDTQYF
-	TRBJ2-3	TRBV10-2	TRBD1	TGCGCCAGCCCCGAATCCAAAATAGAGACAGGGCATATTGGGGATACGCAGTATTTT	CASPESKIETGHIGDTQYF
-	TRBJ1-2	TRBV11-2	TRBD1	TGTGCCAGCAGCTTAGGGACAGGTGTCGGCTATGGCTACACCTTC	CASSLGTGVGYGYTF
-	TRBJ2-7	TRBV5-1	-	TGCGCCAGCAGCTTGGAGGGCCCGGGGATGGGGCAGTACTTC	CASSLEGPGMGQYF
-	TRBJ2-5	TRBV27	-	TGTGCCAGCAGCCTTCTAGGGGTAGAGACCCAGTACTTC	CASSLLGVETQYF
-	TRBJ2-7	TRBV6-2/TRBV6-3	-	TGTGCCAGCAGTTATGGGGGCGGCGAGCAGTACTTC	CASSYGGGEQYF
-	TRBJ2-5	TRBV5-4	-	TGTGCCAGCAGCTTGAAGAGGGAAACCCAAGAGACCCAGTACTTC	CASSLKRETQETQYF
-	TRBJ2-2	TRBV4-2	-	TGTGCCAGCAGCCAAGATCAAACCGGGGAGCTGTTTTTT	CASSQDQTGELFF
-	TRBJ1-6	TRBV11-2	-	TGTGCCAGCAGCTCGACAGGCCTTGTCTATAATTCACCCCTCCACTTT	CASSSTGLVYNSPLHF
-	TRBJ1-2	TRBV5-6	-	TGTGCCAGCAGCCTCTTTCAGGGCCCTAGTTTCTATGGCTACACCTTC	CASSLFQGPSFYGYTF
-	TRBJ2-2	TRBV5-4	-	TGTGCCAGCAGCTTGCTATCTGGGGGGACCGGGGAGCTGTTTTTT	CASSLLSGGTGELFF
-	TRBJ1-1	TRBV7-2	TRBD1	TGTGCCAGCAGCTCGAAACAGGGGAGAGGCAAAGCTTTCTTT	CASSSKQGRGKAFF
-	TRBJ2-7	TRBV2	TRBD2	TGTGCCAGCAGTGCGTGGCGTCTAGCGGACGAGCAGTACTTC	CASSAWRLADEQYF
-	TRBJ1-6	TRBV3-1/TRBV3-2	-	TGTGCCAGCAGCCAAGAACAGGTTAATTCACCCCTCCACTTT	CASSQEQVNSPLHF
once	TRBJ1-2	TRBV4-3	-	TGCGCCAGCAGCCAAGAGGTGGCAGAACACTATGGCTACACCTTC	CASSQEVAEHYGYTF
-	TRBJ2-7	TRBV5-4	-	TGTGCCAGCAGCTTGGGGCACCTCGGGGACGAGCAGTACTTC	CASSLGHLGDEQYF
-	TRBJ1-3	TRBV19	-	TGTGCCAGTAGACCCGGGGGGGCCCTCTCTGGAAACACCATATATTTT	CASRPGGALSGNTIYF
once	TRBJ1-4	TRBV29-1	-	TGCAGCGTAAGAGGCGCAGTTGAAAAACTGTTTTTT	CSVRGAVEKLFF
-	TRBJ2-1	TRBV7-6	TRBD2	TGTGCCAGCAGCTTAGTGGGGGGGAGCTCCTACAATGAGCAGTTCTTC	CASSLVGGSSYNEQFF
-	TRBJ1-2	TRBV5-1	-	TGCGCCAGCAGCTTGGTAGGGACACAAGGCGGCTACACCTTC	CASSLVGTQGGYTF
-	TRBJ2-7	TRBV5-4	TRBD1	TGTGCCAGCAGCTTGGGTGGGACAGGGTTTCGGGAGCAGTACTTC	CASSLGGTGFREQYF
-	TRBJ2-6	TRBV9	-	TGTGCCAGCAGCCATCCGTACCCAGGACAGAGCTTCTCTGGGGCCAACGTCCTGACTTTC	CASSHPYPGQSFSGANVLTF
-	TRBJ2-2	TRBV12-5	-	TGTGCTAGTGGTTTGGTACCGGGACTCATCACCGGGGAGCTGTTTTTT	CASGLVPGLITGELFF
-	TRBJ1-1	TRBV13	TRBD1	TGTGCCAGCAGACAGGGACAGGGAAACACTGAAGCTTTCTTT	CASRQGQGNTEAFF
-	TRBJ2-3	TRBV19	TRBD2	TGTGCCAGTAGACTCACTAGCGGGGGACCTTCAGATACGCAGTATTTT	CASRLTSGGPSDTQYF
-	TRBJ2-5	TRBV9	TRBD2	TGTGCCAGCAGCGTAGGTTCCTCCGTCGGCGGGGGAGAGACCCAGTACTTC	CASSVGSSVGGGETQYF
once	TRBJ1-1	TRBV5-7	-	TGTGCCAGCAGCCCTGAGGCGGGGCGTTGTACTGAAGCTTTCTTT	CASSPEAGRCTEAFF
few	TRBJ2-2	TRBV9	-	TGTGCCAGCAGCGCCACTAGCCGGACTGCGAACACCGGGGAGCTGTTTTTT	CASSATSRTANTGELFF
-	TRBJ2-2	TRBV11-3	-	TGTGCCAGCAGCCTAAGGGCAGGGAAGAACACCGGGGAGCTGTTTTTT	CASSLRAGKNTGELFF
few	TRBJ2-7	TRBV18	-	TGTGCCAGCTCCCCACCAGAGGTGGTCAGCGAGCAGTACTTC	CASSPPEVVSEQYF
-	TRBJ1-3	TRBV28	TRBD1	TGTGGGGCGACAGGGTCTGGAAACACCATATATTTT	CGATGSGNTIYF
few	TRBJ1-2	TRBV19	-	TGTGCCAGTAGTATTCAGGGTGACTATGGCTACACCTTC	CASSIQGDYGYTF
-	TRBJ2-1	TRBV6-2/TRBV6-3	-	TGTGCCAGCAGTCGACAACATCAATCAGGGGGGGAGCAGTTCTTC	CASSRQHQSGGEQFF
-	TRBJ2-7	TRBV18	TRBD2	TGTGCCAGCTCACCACAAGTGACTAGCGGGGGTCCGAGCTCCTACGAGCAGTACTTC	CASSPQVTSGGPSSYEQYF
-	TRBJ2-3	TRBV18	TRBD2	TGTGCCAGCTCACCAGTAGCGGGGGGCACAGATACGCAGTATTTT	CASSPVAGGTDTQYF
-	TRBJ2-5	TRBV3-1/TRBV3-2	-	TGTGCCAGCAGCCCCTGGGAGTCTAAAGAGACCCAGTACTTC	CASSPWESKETQYF
-	TRBJ2-3	TRBV9	TRBD2	TGTGCCAGCAGCGTAGGGCTAGCGGGAATCACAGATACGCAGTATTTT	CASSVGLAGITDTQYF
-	TRBJ2-7	TRBV6-1	-	TGTGCCAGCAGTGAAGCGCCCGGGAGCTCCTACGAGCAGTACTTC	CASSEAPGSSYEQYF
once	TRBJ2-5	TRBV19	-	TGTGCCAGTAGTCTGGAGTACCAAGAGACCCAGTACTTC	CASSLEYQETQYF
-	TRBJ2-2	TRBV29-1	TRBD2	TGCAGCGCCCAGGGCGCGGGGGGGCTAGGCGGGGAGCTGTTTTTT	CSAQGAGGLGGELFF
-	TRBJ2-3	TRBV5-5	TRBD1	TGTGCCAGCAGCTTGGGTATGAGGGGGCCAGCAGATACGCAGTATTTT	CASSLGMRGPADTQYF